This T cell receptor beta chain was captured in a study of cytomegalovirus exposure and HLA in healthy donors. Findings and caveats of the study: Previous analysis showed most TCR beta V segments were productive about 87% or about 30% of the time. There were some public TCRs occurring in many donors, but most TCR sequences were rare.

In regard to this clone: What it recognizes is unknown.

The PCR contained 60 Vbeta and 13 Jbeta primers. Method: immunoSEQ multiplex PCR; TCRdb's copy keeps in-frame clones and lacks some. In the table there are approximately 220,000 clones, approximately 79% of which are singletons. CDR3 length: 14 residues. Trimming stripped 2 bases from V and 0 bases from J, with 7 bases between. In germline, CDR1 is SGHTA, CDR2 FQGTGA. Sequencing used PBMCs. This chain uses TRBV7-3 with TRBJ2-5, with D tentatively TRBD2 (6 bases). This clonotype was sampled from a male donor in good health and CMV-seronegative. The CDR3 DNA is TGTGCCAGCAGCTTATTAGCGGACCAAGAGACCCAGTACTTC. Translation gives CASSLLADQETQYF.